This T cell receptor (beta chain) is from a study of blood T cell repertoires in COVID-19. All recovered Cohort 3 donors got two negative PCRs, got clearance, or saw symptom resolution. This clone was picked up one time. This CDR3 comprises 13 residues. Germline-derived CDR1 and CDR2 are MNHEY and SVGAGI. V gave up 6 bases and J gave up 6 bases; unmatched junction bases: 5. The assay was immunoSEQ multiplex PCR, and TCRdb's table has in-frame clones only and misses some. The sample shows approximately 270,000 clones, over 85% of them seen only once. Sequencing was carried out using PBMCs or T cells enriched from blood (not recorded which). The clonotype originates from a woman aged 60-75 years who had recovered from COVID-19. This chain links TRBV6-5 with TRBJ1-2; 9 positions match TRBD1. The CDR3 loop reads CASRPQGANGYTF. The CDR3 bases are TGTGCCAGCAGGCCACAGGGGGCGAATGGCTACACCTTC.